The 7 T cell receptor beta chains presented below share a single source sample, sequenced in a study of monozygotic twins with cystic fibrosis. The assay was immunoSEQ multiplex PCR, and TCRdb's table has in-frame clones only and misses some. This table holds approximately 7,700 clones, about 93% found once. Material: blood. These receptors originate from a boy between 2 and 10 years old with cystic fibrosis.

This clone occurred once. The chain links TRBV6-5 to TRBJ2-3, with 8 positions matching TRBD1. With 0 bases clipped from V and 9 bases from J, the junction kept 2 bases outside the gene matches. Germline assignment: CDR1 MNHEY and CDR2 SVGAGI. This CDR3 region has 13 residues. The CDR3 spells CASSYSQGATQYF. The CDR3 nucleotides are TGTGCCAGCAGTTACTCCCAGGGGGCGACGCAGTATTTT.

The chain recombines TRBV4-1 with TRBJ2-7; D perhaps matches TRBD1 (6 bases). CDR1 is MGHRA and CDR2 is YSYEKL in the germline V gene. Deletions cut 3 bases from V and 2 bases from J, with 17 bases between. The CDR3 length is 16 residues. Here the CDR3 DNA reads TGCGCCAGCAGCCAGGAATCGACAGGCATCCCCTACGAGCAGTACTTC. It yields the protein CASSQESTGIPYEQYF.

As for this clone: One end of the junction varies from germline; a read error may be responsible. This chain joins TRBV7-2 and TRBJ1-2; TRBD1 is a possible D gene (5 bases). Looked up from germline, CDR1 is SGHTA and CDR2 is FQGNSA. The CDR3 totals 13 residues. CDR3 nucleotide sequence: TGTGCCAGCAGCTTACCGGGACGGCTTACGGTTAGCTTC. The encoded protein is CASSLPGRLTVSF.

The rearrangement joins TRBV7-2 to TRBJ2-5; D gene ambiguous. This CDR3 has 16 amino acids. From germline, CDR1 is SGHTA and CDR2 FQGNSA. The V end was cut by 4 bases, the J end by 0 bases, with 15 bases between. The CDR3 bases are TGTGCCAGCAGCTCCCAAGTCGCGCTGTACCAAGAGACCCAGTACTTC. This encodes CASSSQVALYQETQYF.

The chain recombines TRBV7-6 with TRBJ2-7; 12 bases align to TRBD2. The ends lost 2 bases at V and 1 base at J; junction bases unmatched: 0. Germline CDR1 SGHVS, CDR2 FNYEAQ. This CDR3 spans 15 amino acids. CDR3 nucleotide sequence: TGTGCCAGCAGCTTAACTAGCGGGGGGTCCTACGAGCAGTACTTC. Its translation: CASSLTSGGSYEQYF. The full variable domain, rest sourced from reference TRBV7-6 and TRBJ2-7, is GAGVSQSPRYKVTKRGQDVALRCDPISGHVSLYWYRQALGQGPEFLTYFNYEAQQDKSGLPNDRFSAERPEGSISTLTIQRTEQRDSAMYRCASSLTSGGSYEQYFGPGTRLTVT.

The chain couples TRBV2 to TRBJ2-7; D is unresolved. Germline CDR1 is SNHLY and CDR2 is FYNNEI. Trimming cost V 3 bases and J 4 bases, with 10 bases left between them. The CDR3 contains 13 residues. The CDR3 is CASSDSTLYEQYF. The CDR3 DNA reads as TGTGCCAGCAGTGACAGTACACTTTACGAGCAGTACTTC.

The chain combines TRBV7-3 with TRBJ1-5; D ambiguous. The V gene lost 5 bases and the J gene lost 10 bases, with 24 bases spanning the gap. CDR1 SGHTA and CDR2 FQGTGA come from the germline V gene. The CDR3 spans 16 residues. The CDR3 loop reads CASSPSPGGSGRPQHF. CDR3 nucleotides: TGTGCCAGCAGCCCCTCACCGGGAGGGTCGGGGAGACCCCAGCATTTT.